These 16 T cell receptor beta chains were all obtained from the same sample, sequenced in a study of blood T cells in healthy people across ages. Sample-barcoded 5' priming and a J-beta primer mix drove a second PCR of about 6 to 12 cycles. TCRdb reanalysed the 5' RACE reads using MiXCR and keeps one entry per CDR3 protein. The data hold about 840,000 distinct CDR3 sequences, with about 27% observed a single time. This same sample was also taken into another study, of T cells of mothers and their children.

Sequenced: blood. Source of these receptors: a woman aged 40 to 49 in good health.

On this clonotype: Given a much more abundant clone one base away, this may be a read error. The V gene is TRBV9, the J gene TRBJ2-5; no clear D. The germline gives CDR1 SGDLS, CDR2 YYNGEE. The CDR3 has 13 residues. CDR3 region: CVSSVMGQETQYF. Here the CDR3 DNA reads TGTGTCAGCAGCGTAATGGGACAAGAGACCCAGTACTTC.

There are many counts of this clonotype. In DNA form, the CDR3 reads TGCAGTGCTAGAGATGGACAAGGGGGTAGCACAGATACGCAGTATTTT. Its translation: CSARDGQGGSTDTQYF. V gene TRBV20-1 combines with J gene TRBJ2-3, with D possibly TRBD1 on 6 matching bases. Germline loops: CDR1 DFQATT, CDR2 SNEGSKA (reference sequence). The V end was cut by 0 bases, the J end by 0 bases, with 13 bases between. CDR3 length equals 16 residues.

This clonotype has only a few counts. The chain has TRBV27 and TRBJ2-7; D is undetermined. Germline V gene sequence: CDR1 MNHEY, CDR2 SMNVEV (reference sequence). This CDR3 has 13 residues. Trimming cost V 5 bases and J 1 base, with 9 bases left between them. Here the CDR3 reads CASSPRNSYEQYF. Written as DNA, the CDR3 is TGTGCCAGCAGTCCACGGAATTCCTACGAGCAGTACTTC.

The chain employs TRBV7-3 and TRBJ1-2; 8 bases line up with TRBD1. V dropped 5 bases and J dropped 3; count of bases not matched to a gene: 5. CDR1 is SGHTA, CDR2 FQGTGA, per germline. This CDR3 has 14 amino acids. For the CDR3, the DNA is TGTGCCAGCAGCCCCCAGGGGGCAGACTATGGCTACACCTTC. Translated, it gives CASSPQGADYGYTF. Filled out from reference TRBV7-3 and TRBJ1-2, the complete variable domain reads GAGVSQTPSNKVTEKGKYVELRCDPISGHTALYWYRQSLGQGPEFLIYFQGTGAADDSGLPNDRFFAVRPEGSVSTLKIQRTERGDSAVYLCASSPQGADYGYTFGSGTRLTVV.

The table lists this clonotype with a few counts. The CDR3 loop is CASSRQGVRSPLHF. The CDR3 nucleotides are TGTGCCAGCAGCAGACAGGGGGTGCGATCACCCCTCCACTTT. The chain is built from TRBV12-3 or TRBV12-4 and TRBJ1-6, with TRBD1 matching over 9 bases. The junction had 7 bases not matched to a gene; V was cut back by 6 bases and J by 10 bases. The CDR3 spans 14 residues.

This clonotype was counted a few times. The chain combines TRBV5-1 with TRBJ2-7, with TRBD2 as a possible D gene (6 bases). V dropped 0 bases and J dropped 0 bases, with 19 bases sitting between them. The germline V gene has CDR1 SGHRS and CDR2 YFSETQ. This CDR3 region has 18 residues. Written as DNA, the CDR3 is TGCGCCAGCAGCTTGGTTAGTCGCGGGGAGACGAGCTCCTACGAGCAGTACTTC. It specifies CASSLVSRGETSSYEQYF.

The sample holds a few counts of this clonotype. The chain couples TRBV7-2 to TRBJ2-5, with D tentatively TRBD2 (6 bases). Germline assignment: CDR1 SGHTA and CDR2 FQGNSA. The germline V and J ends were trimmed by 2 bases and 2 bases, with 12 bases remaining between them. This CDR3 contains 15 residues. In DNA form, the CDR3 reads TGTGCCAGCAGCTTAACAGCGGGTCTGCAAGAGACCCAGTACTTC. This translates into CASSLTAGLQETQYF.

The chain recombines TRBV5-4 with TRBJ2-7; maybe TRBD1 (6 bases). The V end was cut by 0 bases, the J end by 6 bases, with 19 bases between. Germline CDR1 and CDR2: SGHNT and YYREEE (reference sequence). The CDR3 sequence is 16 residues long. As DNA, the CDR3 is TGTGCCAGCAGCTTGGGCAGGACAGCGGCCTCGGGCGAGCAGTACTTC. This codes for CASSLGRTAASGEQYF. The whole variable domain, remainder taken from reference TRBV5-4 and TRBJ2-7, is ETGVTQSPTHLIKTRGQQVTLRCSSQSGHNTVSWYQQALGQGPQFIFQYYREEENGRGNFPPRFSGLQFPNYSSELNVNALELDDSALYLCASSLGRTAASGEQYFGPGTRLTVT.

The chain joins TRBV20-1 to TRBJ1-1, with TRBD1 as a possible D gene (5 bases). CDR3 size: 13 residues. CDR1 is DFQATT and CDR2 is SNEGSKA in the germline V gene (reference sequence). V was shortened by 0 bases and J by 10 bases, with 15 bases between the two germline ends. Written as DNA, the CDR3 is TGCAGTGCTAGAGATCGGGGGGTCCCACGAGCTTTCTTT. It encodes CSARDRGVPRAFF.

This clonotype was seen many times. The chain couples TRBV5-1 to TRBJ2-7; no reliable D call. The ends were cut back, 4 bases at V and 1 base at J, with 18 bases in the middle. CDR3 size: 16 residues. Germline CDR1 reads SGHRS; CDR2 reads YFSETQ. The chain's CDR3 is CASSPSAARSSYEQYF. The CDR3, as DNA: TGCGCCAGCAGCCCCAGTGCGGCTAGGAGTTCCTACGAGCAGTACTTC.

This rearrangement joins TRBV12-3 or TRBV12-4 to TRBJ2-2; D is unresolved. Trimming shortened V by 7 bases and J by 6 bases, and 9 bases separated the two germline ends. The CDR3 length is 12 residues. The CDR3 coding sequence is TGTGCCAGCAACGGTGGAGCCGGGGAGCTGTTTTTT. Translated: CASNGGAGELFF.

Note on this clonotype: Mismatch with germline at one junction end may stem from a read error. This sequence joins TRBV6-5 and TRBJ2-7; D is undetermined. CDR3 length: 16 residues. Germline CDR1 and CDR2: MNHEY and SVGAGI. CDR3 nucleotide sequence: TGTGCCAGCAGTTACTCGATGGGTCACAAATCCTACGTGCAGTACTTC. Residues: CASSYSMGHKSYVQYF.

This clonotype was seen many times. The CDR3 loop is CASSGGAEETQYF. CDR3 DNA sequence: TGTGCCAGCAGCGGGGGGGCGGAAGAGACCCAGTACTTC. J is TRBJ2-5 and V is TRBV4-2; a possible D gene is TRBD2 (7 bases). CDR1 is LGHNA, CDR2 YNFKEQ, per germline. V dropped 5 bases and J dropped 3 bases, with 10 bases sitting between them. The CDR3 has 13 residues.

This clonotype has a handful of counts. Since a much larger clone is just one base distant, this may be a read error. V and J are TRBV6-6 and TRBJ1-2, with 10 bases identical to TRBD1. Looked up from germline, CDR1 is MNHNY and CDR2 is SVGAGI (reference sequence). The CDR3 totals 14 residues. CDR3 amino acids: CACSLRQGARGYTF. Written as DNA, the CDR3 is TGTGCCTGCAGCCTACGACAGGGGGCACGGGGCTACACCTTC.

The CDR3 DNA is TGTGCCGGCAGACCCCGTCTCACCTCCTACGAGCAGTACTTC. Translated, it gives CAGRPRLTSYEQYF. V and J are TRBV21-1 and TRBJ2-7. TRBV21-1 is deemed a pseudogene. The CDR3 is 14 amino acids.

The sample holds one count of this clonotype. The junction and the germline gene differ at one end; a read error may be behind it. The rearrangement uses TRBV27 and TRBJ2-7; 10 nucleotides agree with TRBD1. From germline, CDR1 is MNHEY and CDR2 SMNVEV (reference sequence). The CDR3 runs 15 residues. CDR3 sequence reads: CASSFTTGGIYELYF. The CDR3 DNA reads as TGTGCCAGCAGTTTTACGACAGGGGGCATCTACGAGCTGTACTTC.